This T cell receptor (beta chain) was observed in a study of long-term antiretroviral therapy in people with HIV. Broader study findings: Adherence to ART, viral resistance and therapy changes lacked any data. Older ART regimens may have been in use when blood was drawn between about 2003 and 2017.

From germline, CDR1 is SGHNT and CDR2 YYREEE (reference sequence). With V trimmed by 0 bases and J by 2 bases, 10 bases remained unmatched. The length of the CDR3 is 19 residues. The run of the v3.0 immunoSEQ assay was at survey level. The method was immunoSEQ multiplex PCR; TCRdb's version includes in-frame clones alone and lacks a portion of them. The table shows about 27,000 clones, with more than 80% occurring only once. Comments on this clone: The antigen remains undetermined.

The specimen was unsorted PBMCs, collected 3 years after starting antiretroviral therapy. This chain links TRBV5-4 with TRBJ2-2; TRBD2 matches at 10 bases. The source is a man aged 35 to 55 with HIV. The DNA for the CDR3 is TGTGCCAGCAGCTTGGATCCAGCGGGGGGGCGCTACAACACCGGGGAGCTGTTTTTT. As protein: CASSLDPAGGRYNTGELFF.